This is a list of T cell receptor beta chains from one sample in a study of glioma-infiltrating T cells after dendritic cell vaccination. Clones were read by immunoSEQ multiplex PCR, and TCRdb kept only the in-frame ones, dropping some. The sample contains tens of thousands of clones, approximately 81% of which appear only once. The sample here was blood, taken before dendritic cell vaccination. These receptors originate from a human donor with glioblastoma. The CDR3 runs from the conserved cysteine through the conserved F or W. Fields, in order: J gene, D gene, CDR3 length, V gene, clone size, CDR3 protein, CDR3 DNA. The D gene is left open where the match is weak. The size entry is marked missing in some rows and otherwise reads once, few, many or a size class.

j_call: TRBJ1-2; d_call: TRBD1; cdr3_length: 15; v_call: TRBV27; clone_size: -; cdr3_aa: CASSFVGQGVGGYTF; cdr3_nt: TGTGCCAGCAGTTTTGTTGGGCAGGGGGTGGGTGGCTACACCTTC
j_call: TRBJ2-5; d_call: TRBD2; cdr3_length: 16; v_call: TRBV5-4; clone_size: once; cdr3_aa: CASSLDTSGRDETQYF; cdr3_nt: TGTGCCAGCAGCTTGGACACTAGCGGGAGGGATGAGACCCAGTACTTC
j_call: TRBJ1-6; d_call: TRBD1; cdr3_length: 13; v_call: TRBV6-5; clone_size: -; cdr3_aa: CATSTGVHSPLHF; cdr3_nt: TGTGCCACCAGTACAGGGGTCCATTCACCCCTCCACTTT
j_call: TRBJ1-3; d_call: TRBD1; cdr3_length: 17; v_call: TRBV14; clone_size: -; cdr3_aa: CASSRNRGIFSGNTIYF; cdr3_nt: TGTGCCAGCAGCCGAAACAGGGGCATCTTCTCTGGAAACACCATATATTTT
j_call: TRBJ2-7; d_call: TRBD1; cdr3_length: 13; v_call: TRBV10-3; clone_size: -; cdr3_aa: CAIWGTGVREQYF; cdr3_nt: TGTGCCATCTGGGGAACAGGGGTGAGGGAGCAGTACTTC
j_call: TRBJ2-5; d_call: TRBD2; cdr3_length: 15; v_call: TRBV11-3; clone_size: -; cdr3_aa: CASSPGLAGEETQYF; cdr3_nt: TGTGCCAGCAGCCCCGGACTAGCGGGGGAAGAGACCCAGTACTTC
j_call: TRBJ1-3; d_call: TRBD1; cdr3_length: 16; v_call: TRBV6-6; clone_size: -; cdr3_aa: CASSSRQGASGNTIYF; cdr3_nt: TGTGCCAGCAGTTCCCGACAGGGGGCATCTGGAAACACCATATATTTT
j_call: TRBJ2-3; d_call: TRBD1; cdr3_length: 16; v_call: TRBV5-8; clone_size: once; cdr3_aa: CASSLRTGANTDTQYF; cdr3_nt: TGTGCCAGCAGCCTCCGGACAGGCGCAAACACAGATACGCAGTATTTT
j_call: TRBJ2-3; d_call: -; cdr3_length: 16; v_call: TRBV7-3; clone_size: -; cdr3_aa: CASSPAGTTSTDTQYF; cdr3_nt: TGTGCCAGCAGCCCAGCGGGGACAACTAGCACAGATACGCAGTATTTT
j_call: TRBJ2-7; d_call: -; cdr3_length: 14; v_call: TRBV15; clone_size: -; cdr3_aa: CATSRSVVEYEQYF; cdr3_nt: TGTGCCACCAGCAGGTCTGTTGTCGAGTACGAGCAGTACTTC
j_call: TRBJ2-7; d_call: -; cdr3_length: 13; v_call: TRBV14; clone_size: -; cdr3_aa: CASSQTTGTPLRF; cdr3_nt: TGTGCCAGCAGCCAAACAACCGGGACACCTCTTCGCTTC
j_call: TRBJ1-3; d_call: -; cdr3_length: 13; v_call: TRBV11-3; clone_size: -; cdr3_aa: CASSSGQGNTIYF; cdr3_nt: TGTGCCAGCAGCTCCGGACAGGGAAACACCATATATTTT
j_call: TRBJ2-7; d_call: -; cdr3_length: 12; v_call: TRBV5-1; clone_size: -; cdr3_aa: CASSREDAREYF; cdr3_nt: TGCGCCAGCAGCAGGGAGGACGCCAGAGAGTACTTC
j_call: TRBJ1-2; d_call: TRBD1; cdr3_length: 13; v_call: TRBV7-2; clone_size: few; cdr3_aa: CASSPGTGRGYTF; cdr3_nt: TGTGCCAGCAGCCCAGGGACAGGAAGAGGCTACACCTTC
j_call: TRBJ2-1; d_call: -; cdr3_length: 15; v_call: TRBV11-2; clone_size: -; cdr3_aa: CASSLAHESYNEQFF; cdr3_nt: TGTGCCAGCAGCTTAGCACATGAATCATACAATGAGCAGTTCTTC
j_call: TRBJ1-2; d_call: -; cdr3_length: 12; v_call: TRBV27; clone_size: -; cdr3_aa: CASRRREGGYTF; cdr3_nt: TGTGCCAGCAGGAGAAGGGAGGGAGGCTACACCTTC
j_call: TRBJ2-7; d_call: -; cdr3_length: 13; v_call: TRBV10-3; clone_size: -; cdr3_aa: CAITRTPSYEQYF; cdr3_nt: TGTGCCATCACCAGGACACCGTCCTACGAGCAGTACTTC
j_call: TRBJ2-7; d_call: TRBD1; cdr3_length: 14; v_call: TRBV5-4; clone_size: -; cdr3_aa: CASSLRQGDYEQYF; cdr3_nt: TGTGCCAGCAGCTTGAGACAGGGGGACTACGAGCAGTACTTC
j_call: TRBJ1-2; d_call: TRBD1; cdr3_length: 13; v_call: TRBV7-9; clone_size: -; cdr3_aa: CASSRDRIGGYTF; cdr3_nt: TGTGCCAGCAGCAGGGACAGGATAGGTGGCTACACCTTC
j_call: TRBJ2-2; d_call: -; cdr3_length: 14; v_call: TRBV6-4; clone_size: -; cdr3_aa: CASRITSSTGELFF; cdr3_nt: TGTGCCAGCAGAATAACTAGTTCCACCGGGGAGCTGTTTTTT
j_call: TRBJ1-2; d_call: TRBD1; cdr3_length: 14; v_call: TRBV18; clone_size: -; cdr3_aa: CASSPRTGALSYTF; cdr3_nt: TGTGCCAGCTCACCCAGGACAGGGGCCCTAAGCTACACCTTC
j_call: TRBJ2-1; d_call: -; cdr3_length: 16; v_call: TRBV1; clone_size: -; cdr3_aa: CTSSPFFRELRNEQFF; cdr3_nt: TGCACCAGCAGCCCCTTCTTCCGGGAACTTAGGAATGAGCAGTTCTTC